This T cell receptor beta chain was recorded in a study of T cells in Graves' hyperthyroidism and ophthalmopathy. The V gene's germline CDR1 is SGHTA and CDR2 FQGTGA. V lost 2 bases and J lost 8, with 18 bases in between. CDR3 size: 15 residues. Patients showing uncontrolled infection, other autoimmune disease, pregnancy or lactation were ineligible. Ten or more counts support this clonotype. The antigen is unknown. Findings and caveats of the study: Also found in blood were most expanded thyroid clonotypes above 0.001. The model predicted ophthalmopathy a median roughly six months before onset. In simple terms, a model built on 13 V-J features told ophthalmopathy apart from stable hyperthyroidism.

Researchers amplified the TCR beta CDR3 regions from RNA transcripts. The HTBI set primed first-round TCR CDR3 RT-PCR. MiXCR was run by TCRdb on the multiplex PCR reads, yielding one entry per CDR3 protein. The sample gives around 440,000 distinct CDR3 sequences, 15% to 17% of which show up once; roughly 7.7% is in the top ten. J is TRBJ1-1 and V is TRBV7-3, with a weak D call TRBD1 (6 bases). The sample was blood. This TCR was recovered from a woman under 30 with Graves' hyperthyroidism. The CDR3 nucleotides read TGTGCCAGCAGCTTATTAGGGGGTGGGGGGCAGGAAGCTTTCTTT. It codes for CASSLLGGGGQEAFF.